Listed below are T cell receptor beta chains from one sample, sequenced in a study of CD8 T cells in Susac syndrome. One entry per CDR3 protein, called by TCRdb with MiXCR from the immunoSEQ multiplex PCR reads. The repertoire holds more than 70,000 distinct CDR3 sequences, with less than 95% as singletons. The sequenced material came from CD8+ T cells from PBMCs. The receptors come from a human donor with Susac syndrome. Each CDR3 is given with its conserved first and last residue.

v_gene	j_gene	CDR3aa
TRBV18	TRBJ1-2	CASSPPSGGGYTF
TRBV3-1	TRBJ1-6	CASSQDRRPSPLHF
TRBV19	TRBJ2-7	CASSLTGGAYEQYF
TRBV7-3	TRBJ2-3	CASSLTSGGGDTQYF
TRBV7-2	TRBJ1-4	CASSLRTPATDEKLFF
TRBV25-1	TRBJ2-3	CASSGLGRGDSTDTQYF
TRBV12-3/TRBV12-4	TRBJ2-7	CASSLRGADEQYF
TRBV27	TRBJ1-2	CASSLSLGSPYGYTF
TRBV14	TRBJ1-2	CASSQDYGYTF
TRBV25-1	TRBJ1-1	CASGERGDEAFF
TRBV10-1	TRBJ2-1	CASSVEGIPSYNEQFF
TRBV30	TRBJ1-5	CAWSTRTGQNQPQHF
TRBV9	TRBJ2-2	CASSAYPGELFF
TRBV4-1	TRBJ2-1	CASSQETGSYNEQFF
TRBV20-1	TRBJ1-6	CSAPRQGSNSPLHF
TRBV2	TRBJ2-7	CASSESSSYEQYF
TRBV30	TRBJ2-7	CAWSVWDRGLSEQYF
TRBV20-1	TRBJ2-7	CSADTGDSSYEQYF
TRBV11-3	TRBJ2-7	CASSEGRGPYEQYF
TRBV27	TRBJ2-3	CASSQTPYTDTQYF
TRBV24-1	TRBJ2-7	CATRDRVGEQYF